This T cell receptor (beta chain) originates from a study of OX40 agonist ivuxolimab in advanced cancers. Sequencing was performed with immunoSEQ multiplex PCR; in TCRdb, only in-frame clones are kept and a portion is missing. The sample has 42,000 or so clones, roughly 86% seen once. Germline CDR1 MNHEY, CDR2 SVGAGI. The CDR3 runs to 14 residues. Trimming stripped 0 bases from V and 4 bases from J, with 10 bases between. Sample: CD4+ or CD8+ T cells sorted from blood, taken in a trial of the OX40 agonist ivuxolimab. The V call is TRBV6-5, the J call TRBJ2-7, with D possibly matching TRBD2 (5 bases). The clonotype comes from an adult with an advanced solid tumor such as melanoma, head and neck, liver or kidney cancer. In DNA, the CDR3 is TGTGCCAGCAGTTACTCGGGAGTAGGGTACGAGCAGTACTTC. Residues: CASSYSGVGYEQYF.